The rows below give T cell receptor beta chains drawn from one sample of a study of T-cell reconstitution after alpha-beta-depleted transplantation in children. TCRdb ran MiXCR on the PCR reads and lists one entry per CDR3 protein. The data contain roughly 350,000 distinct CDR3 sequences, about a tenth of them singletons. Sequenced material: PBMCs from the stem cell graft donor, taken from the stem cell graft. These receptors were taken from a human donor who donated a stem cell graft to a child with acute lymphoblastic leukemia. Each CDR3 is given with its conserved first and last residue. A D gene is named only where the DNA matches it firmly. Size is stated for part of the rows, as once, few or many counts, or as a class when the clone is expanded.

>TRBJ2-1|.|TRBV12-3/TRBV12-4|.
CASGADSYNEQFF
TGTGCCAGTGGTGCGGACTCCTACAATGAGCAGTTCTTC
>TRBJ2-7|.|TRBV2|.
CASSEFPPGAAIYEQYF
TGTGCCAGCAGTGAATTCCCCCCAGGAGCGGCCATATACGAGCAGTACTTC
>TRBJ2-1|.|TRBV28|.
CASSPTSITYNEQFF
TGTGCCAGCAGTCCCACAAGTATCACCTACAATGAGCAGTTCTTC
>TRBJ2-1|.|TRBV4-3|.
CASSQDKRTGYEQFF
TGCGCCAGCAGCCAAGATAAGCGGACCGGGTATGAGCAGTTCTTC
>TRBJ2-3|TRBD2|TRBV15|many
CATSRGTSGSPTDTQYF
TGTGCCACCAGCAGAGGAACTAGCGGGAGCCCCACAGATACGCAGTATTTT
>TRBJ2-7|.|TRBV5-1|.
CASSLGSSSPSYEQYF
TGCGCCAGCAGCTTGGGGAGCAGTAGTCCATCCTACGAGCAGTACTTC
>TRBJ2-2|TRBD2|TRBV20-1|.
CSARGTGGANTGELFF
TGCAGTGCCCGGGGTACGGGAGGTGCGAACACCGGGGAGCTGTTTTTT
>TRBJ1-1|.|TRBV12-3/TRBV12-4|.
CASSPLSYTESFF
TGTGCCAGCAGTCCCCTTAGCTACACTGAATCTTTCTTT
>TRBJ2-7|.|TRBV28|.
CASSQTGNWYEQYF
TGTGCCAGCAGTCAAACAGGGAACTGGTACGAGCAGTACTTC
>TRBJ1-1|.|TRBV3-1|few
CASSQDPGTNTEAFF
TGTGCCAGCAGCCAAGATCCGGGAACCAACACTGAAGCTTTCTTT
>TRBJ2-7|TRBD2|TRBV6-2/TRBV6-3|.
CASSRTSGRAFYEQYF
TGTGCCAGCAGTAGGACTAGCGGGAGGGCCTTCTACGAGCAGTACTTC
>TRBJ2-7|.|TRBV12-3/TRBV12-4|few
CASSLMFAEGLYYEQYF
TGTGCCAGCAGTTTAATGTTTGCTGAGGGGCTCTACTACGAGCAGTACTTC
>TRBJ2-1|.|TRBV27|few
CASSPWGSHSSSYNEQFF
TGTGCCAGCAGTCCCTGGGGCAGCCACTCGAGCTCCTACAATGAGCAGTTCTTC
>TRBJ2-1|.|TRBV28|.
CASSPPGNLDEQFF
TGTGCCAGCAGTCCCCCCGGGAACTTGGATGAGCAGTTCTTC
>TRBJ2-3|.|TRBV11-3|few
CASSPGPGVDTQYF
TGTGCCAGCAGCCCGGGACCGGGGGTGGATACGCAGTATTTT
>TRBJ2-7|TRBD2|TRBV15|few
CATSREGSYEQYF
TGTGCCACCAGCCGGGAGGGCTCCTACGAGCAGTACTTC
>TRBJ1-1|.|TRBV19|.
CASTPPLRQQMNTEAFF
TGTGCCAGTACCCCACCCCTGAGACAGCAGATGAACACTGAAGCTTTCTTT
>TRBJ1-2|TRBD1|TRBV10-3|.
CAISPDRDLYGYTF
TGTGCCATCAGTCCGGACAGGGACCTCTATGGCTACACCTTC
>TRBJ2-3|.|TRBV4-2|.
CASSPSLPGGTDTQYF
TGTGCCAGCAGCCCAAGCCTACCGGGGGGCACAGATACGCAGTATTTT